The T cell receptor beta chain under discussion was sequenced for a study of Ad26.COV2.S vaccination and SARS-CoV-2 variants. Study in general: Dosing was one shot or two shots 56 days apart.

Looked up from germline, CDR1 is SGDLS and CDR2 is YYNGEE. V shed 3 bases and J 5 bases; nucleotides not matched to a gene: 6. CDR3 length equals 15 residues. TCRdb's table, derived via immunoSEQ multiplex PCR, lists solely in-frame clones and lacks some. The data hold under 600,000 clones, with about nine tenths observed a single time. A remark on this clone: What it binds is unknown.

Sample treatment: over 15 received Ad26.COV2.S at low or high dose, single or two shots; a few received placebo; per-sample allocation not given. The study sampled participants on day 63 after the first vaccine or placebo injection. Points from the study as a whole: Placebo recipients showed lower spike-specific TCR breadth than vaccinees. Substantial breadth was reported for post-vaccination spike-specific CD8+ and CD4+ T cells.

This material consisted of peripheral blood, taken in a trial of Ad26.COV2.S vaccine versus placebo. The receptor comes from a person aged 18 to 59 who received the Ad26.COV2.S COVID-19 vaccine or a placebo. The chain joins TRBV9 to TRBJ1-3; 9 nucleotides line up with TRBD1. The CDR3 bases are TGTGCCAGCAGCGGGGGGACAGGGCTGCGAAACACCATATATTTT. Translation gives CASSGGTGLRNTIYF. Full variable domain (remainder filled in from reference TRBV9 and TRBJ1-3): DSGVTQTPKHLITATGQRVTLRCSPRSGDLSVYWYQQSLDQGLQFLIQYYNGEERAKGNILERFSAQQFPDLHSELNLSSLELGDSALYFCASSGGTGLRNTIYFGEGSWLTVV.